The 8 T cell receptor beta chains in this list originate from one sample, sequenced in a study of blood T cell repertoires in COVID-19. Some clones are missing from TCRdb's copy, which holds only in-frame ones; the method was immunoSEQ multiplex PCR. The sample shows tens of thousands of clones, roughly 86% of them seen only once. Source material: peripheral blood. The source of these receptors is a human donor in a cohort sampled during active COVID-19.

The chain has TRBV14 and TRBJ2-1; maybe TRBD1 (6 bases). Germline values: CDR1 SGHDN, CDR2 FVKESK. The CDR3 has 15 amino acids. Trimming stripped 8 bases from V and 7 bases from J, with 21 bases between. CDR3 in amino acids: CASQIARGRKNEQFF. CDR3 nucleotides: TGTGCCAGCCAAATAGCGAGGGGGAGAAAAAATGAGCAGTTCTTC. Drawing the rest from reference TRBV14 and TRBJ2-1, the complete variable domain is EAGVTQFPSHSVIEKGQTVTLRCDPISGHDNLYWYRRVMGKEIKFLLHFVKESKQDESGMPNNRFLAERTGGTYSTLKVQPAELEDSGVYFCASQIARGRKNEQFFGPGTRLTVL.

V gene TRBV29-1 combines with J gene TRBJ1-5, with D possibly being TRBD1 (5 bases). The V end was cut by 6 bases, the J end by 0 bases, with 9 bases between. This CDR3 has 13 residues. In germline, CDR1 is SQVTM, CDR2 ANQGSEA. The CDR3 spells CSVQTDSNQPQHF. DNA of the CDR3: TGCAGCGTACAGACAGATAGCAATCAGCCCCAGCATTTT.

V is TRBV6-2 or TRBV6-3 and J is TRBJ2-7, with D possibly matching TRBD2 (5 bases). Trimming took off 0 bases at V and 3 bases at J, with 9 bases between the two ends. CDR3 size: 14 residues. Germline loops: CDR1 MNHEY, CDR2 SVGEGT. The CDR3 DNA reads TGTGCCAGCAGTTACTCGCGGACTCTCTACGAGCAGTACTTC. It specifies CASSYSRTLYEQYF.

This clone was picked up a small number of times. This sequence joins TRBV7-8 and TRBJ1-3, with a weak D call TRBD1 (5 bases). The germline V gene encodes CDR1 SGHVS and CDR2 FQNEAQ. The CDR3 extends over 14 amino acids. Between the trimmed V and J ends, which lost 1 base and 2 bases, there was a span of 6 bases. Written as DNA, the CDR3 is TGTGCCAGCAGCTTAGTAGGGGCTGGAAACACCATATATTTT. This translates into CASSLVGAGNTIYF.

The chain is built from TRBV27 and TRBJ2-1, with D tentatively TRBD2 (6 bases). The CDR3 is made up of 13 amino acids. V lost 5 bases and J lost 8, with 13 bases in between. CDR1 MNHEY and CDR2 SMNVEV come from the germline V gene (reference sequence). This CDR3 reads CASSATSIHEQFF. In DNA form, the CDR3 reads TGTGCCAGCAGTGCGACTAGTATCCATGAGCAGTTCTTC.

This clone has only one observation. This sequence joins TRBV11-3 and TRBJ2-5, with 7 bases matching TRBD1. The CDR3 loop spans 13 amino acids. Germline V gene lookup returns CDR1 SGHNT and CDR2 YENEEA. The trim removed 0 bases at V and 5 bases at J, leaving 0 bases unmatched. CDR3 amino acids: CASSLEQGETQYF. DNA for the CDR3: TGTGCCAGCAGCTTAGAACAGGGGGAGACCCAGTACTTC.

The chain combines TRBV28 with TRBJ2-1; 7 bases match TRBD2. This CDR3 spans 17 amino acids. V shed 2 bases, J shed 2 bases, and the junction held 9 bases outside the gene matches. CDR1 and CDR2 (germline): MDHEN, SYDVKM. The CDR3 here is CASSLRGGGSTYNEQFF. For the CDR3, the DNA is TGTGCCAGCAGTTTACGGGGCGGCGGGAGTACCTACAATGAGCAGTTCTTC.

The rearrangement joins TRBV5-1 to TRBJ2-1, with D perhaps TRBD2 (6 bases). The CDR3 runs 15 residues. Germline CDR1 SGHRS, CDR2 YFSETQ. Trimming shortened V by 4 bases and J by 0 bases, and 11 bases separated the two germline ends. CDR3 in amino acids: CASSQTSLSYNEQFF. The CDR3 nucleotides are TGCGCCAGCAGCCAGACTAGTCTCTCCTACAATGAGCAGTTCTTC.